These T cell receptor beta chains were read from a single sample in a study of blood T cell repertoires in COVID-19. Measured with immunoSEQ multiplex PCR; TCRdb has only the in-frame clones, and not every one. This sample yields about 140,000 clones, of which roughly four fifths are seen a single time; more than 1.5% belongs to the top ten. Sample: peripheral blood. Receptor source: a human donor in a cohort sampled during active COVID-19. Each CDR3 is given with its conserved first and last residue. A D gene is named only where the DNA matches it firmly. Clone size is not always given. Where it is, it says once, few, many or a class for expanded clones.

TRBV6-5	TRBJ1-1	TRBD1	few	TGTGCCAGCAGGTCTACAGGGGGCACTGAAGCTTTCTTT	CASRSTGGTEAFF
TRBV7-2	TRBJ2-7	NA	NA	TGTGCCAGCAGCTTAACGGCTGACTTCTACGAGCAGTACTTC	CASSLTADFYEQYF
TRBV16	TRBJ1-6	NA	once	TGTGCCAGCAGCCAATCCTGGACAGCCCGGTCACCCCTCCACTTT	CASSQSWTARSPLHF
TRBV6-6	TRBJ2-6	NA	NA	TGTGCCAGTGTCAAAGTTAGTCCTGGGGCCAACGTCCTGACTTTC	CASVKVSPGANVLTF
TRBV20-1	TRBJ2-1	TRBD2	NA	TGCAGGACTAGTTCAGCGGGAGGCTCCTACAATGAGCAGTTCTTC	CRTSSAGGSYNEQFF
TRBV19	TRBJ1-1	NA	NA	TGTGCCAGTAGTTTCGACAAGGAGAACACTGAAGCTTTCTTT	CASSFDKENTEAFF
TRBV7-2	TRBJ2-1	NA	NA	TGTGCCAGCAGCCCACTGGGGGCCTCGAACAATGAGCAGTTCTTC	CASSPLGASNNEQFF
TRBV30	TRBJ1-1	NA	NA	TGTGCCTGGACTAGACAGTCGCTCACTGAAGCTTTCTTT	CAWTRQSLTEAFF
TRBV29-1	TRBJ2-1	TRBD2	once	TGCAGCGTTGTCGGGCGGGAGCACATTAATGAGCAGTTCTTC	CSVVGREHINEQFF
TRBV30	TRBJ2-7	NA	few	TGTGCCTGGAAACAATCCTACGAGCAGTACTTC	CAWKQSYEQYF
TRBV5-1	TRBJ1-5	NA	NA	TGCGCCAGCAGCAGGGAAGGGGTAATCGATCAGCCCCAGCATTTT	CASSREGVIDQPQHF
TRBV4-2	TRBJ2-5	NA	NA	TGTGCCAGCAGCCTCGGAGCAGGGCAAGAGACCCAGTACTTC	CASSLGAGQETQYF
TRBV6-5	TRBJ2-1	NA	once	TGTGCCAGCAGTTACGATTCAGGTCCTCGGGGTTTGGAGTTCTTC	CASSYDSGPRGLEFF
TRBV10-3	TRBJ2-1	TRBD2	once	TGTGCCATCAGCGAAGGGACTAGGAATGAGCAGTTCTTC	CAISEGTRNEQFF
TRBV5-6	TRBJ2-3	TRBD2	NA	TGTGCCAGCAGCTTGAGGTTTCTAGCGGGGGCCCCAGATACGCAGTATTTT	CASSLRFLAGAPDTQYF
TRBV29-1	TRBJ1-4	NA	few	TGCAGCGTTTTGGGAGGGGGATATGAAAAACTGTTTTTT	CSVLGGGYEKLFF
TRBV7-2	TRBJ2-1	TRBD2	few	TGTGCCAGCAGCCTCAGACTAGCGGGACTCACCTACAATGAGCAGTTCTTC	CASSLRLAGLTYNEQFF
TRBV19	TRBJ2-1	NA	NA	TGTGCCACCAAGTTGAGGGCAGAAGCCTACAATGAGCAGTTCTTC	CATKLRAEAYNEQFF
TRBV9	TRBJ1-1	NA	NA	TGTGCCAGCAGCTTCAGACAGGAGAACACTGAAGCTTTCTTT	CASSFRQENTEAFF
TRBV19	TRBJ2-5	NA	NA	TGTGCCAGTAGTATAGGGGGGGATCAAGAGACCCAGTACTTC	CASSIGGDQETQYF
TRBV3-1/TRBV3-2	TRBJ2-3	TRBD2	NA	TGTGCCAGCAGCCGAGTGGGAGCGGGAGTTCCCCGGGCTTATACGCAGTATTTT	CASSRVGAGVPRAYTQYF
TRBV11-3	TRBJ2-7	NA	NA	TGTGCCAGCAGCAAAGGGGGGGAGACCTACGAGCAGTACTTC	CASSKGGETYEQYF
TRBV11-3	TRBJ2-2	NA	NA	TGTGCCAGCAGCTTACTCGTCACCGGGGAGCTGTTTTTT	CASSLLVTGELFF
TRBV7-9	TRBJ2-7	TRBD2	NA	TGTGCCAGCAGCTTTGGGACTAGCGGCCCCTACGAGCAGTACTTC	CASSFGTSGPYEQYF
TRBV11-3	TRBJ2-1	TRBD2	NA	TGTGCCAGCAGCCACGGGGGGTTTTCCTACAATGAGCAGTTCTTC	CASSHGGFSYNEQFF
TRBV2	TRBJ1-2	NA	NA	TGTGCCAGCACCCAGGAAATTAACTATGGCTACACCTTC	CASTQEINYGYTF
TRBV5-1	TRBJ1-1	TRBD1	NA	TGCGCCAGCAGCAACCGGGACAGGGGGCGGTTGACTGAAGCTTTCTTT	CASSNRDRGRLTEAFF
TRBV19	TRBJ1-5	NA	NA	TGTGCCAGTAGTATCCGGGGGGAAAGCAATCAGCCCCAGCATTTT	CASSIRGESNQPQHF
TRBV6-5	TRBJ1-2	TRBD1	NA	TGTGCCAGCAGTTACTTTCAACAGGGGTATGGCTACACCTTC	CASSYFQQGYGYTF
TRBV7-6	TRBJ2-1	TRBD2	NA	TGTGCCAGCAGTTCCCCGGGACTAGCGGGAGGTGAGCAGTTCTTC	CASSSPGLAGGEQFF
TRBV5-4	TRBJ1-1	NA	NA	TGTGCCAGCAGCAGGCCCCAGACAGGCGGGCACACTGAAGCTTTCTTT	CASSRPQTGGHTEAFF
TRBV19	TRBJ1-4	NA	NA	TGTGCCAGTAGTATTCGCAGTTATAATGAAAAACTGTTTTTT	CASSIRSYNEKLFF
TRBV6-5	TRBJ1-4	NA	NA	TGTGCCAGCCTGTTAGGAGCAACTAATGAAAAACTGTTTTTT	CASLLGATNEKLFF
TRBV14	TRBJ1-1	NA	NA	TGTGCCAGCAGCCTGAGTGGAGCGGACACTGAAGCTTTCTTT	CASSLSGADTEAFF
TRBV6-5	TRBJ1-1	NA	NA	TGTGCCAGCAGTTACTTTGACAGAATGAACACTGAAGCTTTCTTT	CASSYFDRMNTEAFF
TRBV7-2	TRBJ2-2	TRBD2	NA	TGTGCCAGCAGCTATACTAGCGGAGCGAACACCGGGGAGCTGTTTTTT	CASSYTSGANTGELFF
TRBV7-2	TRBJ2-1	TRBD2	NA	TGTGCCAGCAGCTTACAACTAGCGGGGCCCAATGAGCAGTTCTTC	CASSLQLAGPNEQFF
TRBV6-6	TRBJ1-5	NA	NA	TGTGCCAGCAGTTACGGAGGGAGTCAGCCCCAGCATTTT	CASSYGGSQPQHF
TRBV27	TRBJ2-7	TRBD2	once	TGTGCCAGCAGCCCCTGGGGTCTAGCGGGGGGCTACGAGCAGTACTTC	CASSPWGLAGGYEQYF
TRBV6-1	TRBJ2-7	NA	once	TGTGCCAGCAGTGACGGGCGGGTAGTCTCCTACGAGCAGTACTTC	CASSDGRVVSYEQYF
TRBV15	TRBJ2-1	TRBD2	NA	TGTGCCACCAGCGGAATCGGGACTAGCGGGAGTAATGAGCAGTTCTTC	CATSGIGTSGSNEQFF
TRBV28	TRBJ2-3	NA	NA	TGTGCCAGCAGTCCCTACAGACTCAGGGTCCAAATGACTAGCACAGATACGCAGTATTTT	CASSPYRLRVQMTSTDTQYF
TRBV7-2	TRBJ2-1	TRBD2	NA	TGTGCCAGCAGCTTACAGTCTAGCGGGGGGAATGAGCAGTTCTTC	CASSLQSSGGNEQFF
TRBV11-2	TRBJ1-1	NA	NA	TGTGCCAGCAGCTTAGCAGGGCCAATCTCTGAAGCTTTCTTT	CASSLAGPISEAFF
TRBV5-1	TRBJ1-2	NA	NA	TGCGCCAGCAGCTCGGGCCGGCGAGGGATCCAATTAAACTATGGCTACACCTTC	CASSSGRRGIQLNYGYTF